The 31 T cell receptor beta chains below all came from one sample that was sequenced in a study of blood T cell repertoires in COVID-19. Assay: immunoSEQ multiplex PCR; the TCRdb copy retains only in-frame clones and omits some. The repertoire holds about 190,000 clones, with about 83% as singletons. The sequenced sample was peripheral blood. These receptors came from a woman aged 65 to 85 with active or convalescent COVID-19.

Only a few counts were recorded for this clone. The V gene is TRBV19, the J gene TRBJ1-1; the match to TRBD1 covers 7 bases. With 1 base clipped from V and 1 base from J, the junction kept 3 bases outside the gene matches. Per germline, CDR1 LNHDA and CDR2 SQIVND (reference sequence). This CDR3 contains 15 residues. In DNA form, the CDR3 reads TGTGCCAGTAGTATAGTTGCAGGGGGGAACACTGAAGCTTTCTTT. It specifies CASSIVAGGNTEAFF.

The chain combines TRBV2 with TRBJ2-7, with TRBD2 matching 7 bases. The CDR3 runs to 13 residues. CDR1 and CDR2 (germline): SNHLY, FYNNEI. With 8 bases clipped from V and 2 bases from J, the junction kept 6 bases outside the gene matches. CDR3 nucleotide sequence: TGTGCCAGCGGGGGGGACTATACCTACGAGCAGTACTTC. Its translation: CASGGDYTYEQYF.

The chain carries TRBV5-1 and TRBJ2-3; 8 positions agree with TRBD2. Germline CDR1 and CDR2: SGHRS and YFSETQ. The V and J ends lost 0 bases and 1 base, in that order; junction bases with no gene match: 1. The CDR3 is 15 residues long. CDR3 sequence (DNA): TGCGCCAGCAGCTTGGAACTAGCGGGCACAGATACGCAGTATTTT. It encodes CASSLELAGTDTQYF. The whole variable domain, filled in from reference TRBV5-1 and TRBJ2-3, reads KAGVTQTPRYLIKTRGQQVTLSCSPISGHRSVSWYQQTPGQGLQFLFEYFSETQRNKGNFPGRFSGRQFSNSRSEMNVSTLELGDSALYLCASSLELAGTDTQYFGPGTRLTVL.

This chain links TRBV18 with TRBJ1-1, with D possibly matching TRBD1 (5 bases). Between the trimmed V and J ends, which lost 1 base and 0 bases, there was a span of 6 bases. The CDR3 is 14 residues long. CDR1 KGHSH and CDR2 LQKENI come from the germline V gene. The CDR3 sequence: CASSPRQMNTEAFF. Written as DNA, the CDR3 is TGTGCCAGCTCACCACGACAGATGAACACTGAAGCTTTCTTT.

The sample holds a few counts of this clone. The chain has TRBV28 and TRBJ1-3; 9 bases line up with TRBD1. Per germline, CDR1 MDHEN and CDR2 SYDVKM. CDR3 length: 22 residues. The V gene end was trimmed by 1 base and the J gene end by 2 bases; junction bases not matched to a gene: 21. The CDR3 nucleotides are TGTGCCAGCAGTTTATCCCAATCCTGGGCCTGGGTACAGGGGGCGACTGGAAACACCATATATTTT. It encodes CASSLSQSWAWVQGATGNTIYF. Based on the CDR3 plus reference TRBV28 and TRBJ1-3, the full variable domain is DVKVTQSSRYLVKRTGEKVFLECVQDMDHENMFWYRQDPGLGLRLIYFSYDVKMKEKGDIPEGYSVSREKKERFSLILESASTNQTSMYLCASSLSQSWAWVQGATGNTIYFGEGSWLTVV.

V is TRBV24-1 and J is TRBJ2-1, with 14 nucleotides matching TRBD2. The CDR3 consists of 16 residues. Germline CDR1 is KGHDR and CDR2 is SFDVKD. Trimming at V came to 3 bases and at J to 4 bases, leaving 1 base not matched to a gene. CDR3 bases: TGTGCCACCAGTGATGGGACTAGCGGGGGATACAATGAGCAGTTCTTC. Its translation is CATSDGTSGGYNEQFF.

This clone was found many times. The chain recombines TRBV5-8 with TRBJ2-6, with 8 bases aligning to TRBD1. Germline V lookup: CDR1 SGHTS, CDR2 YDEGEE. CDR3 size: 15 residues. Germline trimming cut 10 bases from V and 0 bases from J; bases unmatched to any gene: 6. The CDR3 loop reads CASGTGLSGANVLTF. DNA for the CDR3: TGTGCCTCCGGGACAGGTCTCTCTGGGGCCAACGTCCTGACTTTC.

The chain employs TRBV5-1 and TRBJ2-3; 15 bases fit TRBD2. V lost 0 bases to trimming and J lost 5 bases; unmatched junction nucleotides: 4. The V gene's germline CDR1 is SGHRS and CDR2 YFSETQ. This CDR3 is 17 amino acids long. CDR3 residues: CASSLGTSGRAGDTQYF. The DNA for the CDR3 is TGCGCCAGCAGCTTGGGGACTAGCGGGAGGGCTGGAGATACGCAGTATTTT. The whole variable domain, filled in from reference TRBV5-1 and TRBJ2-3, reads KAGVTQTPRYLIKTRGQQVTLSCSPISGHRSVSWYQQTPGQGLQFLFEYFSETQRNKGNFPGRFSGRQFSNSRSEMNVSTLELGDSALYLCASSLGTSGRAGDTQYFGPGTRLTVL.

V and J are TRBV28 and TRBJ2-1; no clear D. Per the germline V gene, CDR1 is MDHEN and CDR2 is SYDVKM. With 2 bases removed from V and 4 bases from J, the gap between germline ends came to 6 bases. The length of the CDR3 is 13 residues. The chain's CDR3 is CASSLSPYNEQFF. The CDR3 coding sequence is TGTGCCAGCAGTTTAAGCCCTTACAATGAGCAGTTCTTC.

This sequence joins TRBV6-2 or TRBV6-3 and TRBJ2-1; TRBD2 agrees at 10 bases. The V gene's germline CDR1 is MNHEY and CDR2 SVGEGT. V dropped 2 bases and J dropped 4; count of bases not matched to a gene: 5. The CDR3 spans 16 residues. The CDR3 DNA is TGTGCCAGCAGTTACGGGGGGACTAGCGTTTACAATGAGCAGTTCTTC. Translating it yields CASSYGGTSVYNEQFF.

This chain connects TRBV7-8 to TRBJ2-7; 9 bases match TRBD1. The trim removed 5 bases at V and 5 bases at J, leaving 4 bases unmatched. This CDR3 comprises 13 residues. Germline lookup yields CDR1 SGHVS and CDR2 FQNEAQ. CDR3 protein: CASSRDRVHEQYF. CDR3 nucleotide sequence: TGTGCCAGCAGCCGGGACAGGGTCCACGAGCAGTACTTC.

V gene TRBV20-1 combines with J gene TRBJ2-4; a weak D match, TRBD1 (5 bases). Germline V CDR1 and CDR2: DFQATT, SNEGSKA (reference sequence). Trimming left V 3 bases short and J 0 bases short, with 15 bases between. This CDR3 region has 16 residues. CDR3 amino acids: CSASPDLGLAKNIQYF. Here the CDR3 DNA reads TGCAGTGCTAGTCCGGACCTGGGGCTAGCCAAAAACATTCAGTACTTC.

J is TRBJ2-7 and V is TRBV6-5; TRBD2 matches at 12 bases. Unmatched junction bases numbered 3, after V lost 5 bases and J lost 4 bases. The V gene's germline CDR1 is MNHEY and CDR2 SVGAGI. This CDR3 has 14 amino acids. The CDR3: CASSRLAGAYEQYF. Written as DNA, the CDR3 is TGTGCCAGCAGTAGACTAGCGGGAGCGTACGAGCAGTACTTC.

V usage is TRBV3-1 (or the pseudogene TRBV3-2) and J usage is TRBJ2-7; D gene unclear. There are 14 residues in the CDR3. Germline V gene sequence: CDR1 LGHDT, CDR2 YNNKEL (reference sequence). V was shortened by 0 bases and J by 3 bases, with 9 bases between the two germline ends. The DNA for the CDR3 is TGTGCCAGCAGCCAAGATACCAACATCTACGAGCAGTACTTC. This sequence encodes CASSQDTNIYEQYF.

This clone was seen only once. The rearrangement links TRBV7-3 to TRBJ2-1, with 9 positions matching TRBD2. This CDR3 has 16 residues. J gave up 0 bases and V 5 bases, and 5 bases lay outside the gene matches. Germline assignment: CDR1 SGHTA and CDR2 FQGTGA. The CDR3 spells CASSISGGSSYNEQFF. The CDR3 nucleotides read TGTGCCAGCAGCATTAGCGGGGGAAGCTCCTACAATGAGCAGTTCTTC.

The chain carries TRBV28 and TRBJ2-1; 11 bases agree with TRBD2. J was trimmed by 5 bases and V by 5 bases; bases with no gene match: 5. The CDR3 is 15 residues long. Germline V gene data show CDR1 as MDHEN and CDR2 as SYDVKM. DNA for the CDR3: TGTGCCAGCAGTGAGACTAGCGGGGCCCACAATGAGCAGTTCTTC. This translates into CASSETSGAHNEQFF.

This clone has a handful of counts. The V and J genes are TRBV11-2 and TRBJ1-2; D may be TRBD1 (6 bases). This CDR3 comprises 13 residues. Germline CDR1 is SGHAT and CDR2 is FQNNGV. Trimming stripped 1 base from V and 6 bases from J, with 9 bases between. CDR3 DNA: TGTGCCAGCAGCTTAGGCAGGGGCGATGGCTACACCTTC. Its translation: CASSLGRGDGYTF.

This clone was counted once. The chain carries TRBV4-2 and TRBJ2-7; 9 bases fit TRBD2. The CDR3 has 15 amino acids. J was trimmed by 3 bases and V by 0 bases; bases with no gene match: 3. Germline loops: CDR1 LGHNA, CDR2 YNFKEQ. In DNA form, the CDR3 reads TGTGCCAGCAGCCAAGATCCAGCGGGAGGCTACGAGCAGTACTTC. Protein: CASSQDPAGGYEQYF.

This clone showed up just a few times. The chain recombines TRBV28 with TRBJ2-7, with a weak D call TRBD1 (6 bases). The germline CDR1 and CDR2 sequences are MDHEN and SYDVKM. V was cut by 6 bases and J by 1 base, with 16 bases left in between. This CDR3 is 15 amino acids long. The CDR3 reads CASSPLPGESYEQYF. The CDR3 coding sequence is TGTGCCAGCAGCCCTCTCCCAGGGGAGTCCTACGAGCAGTACTTC.

This chain links TRBV7-9 with TRBJ1-5, with TRBD1 as a possible D gene (5 bases). The ends were cut back, 1 base at V and 9 bases at J, with 16 bases in the middle. Germline V gene lookup returns CDR1 SEHNR and CDR2 FQNEAQ (reference sequence). There are 15 residues in the CDR3. The CDR3 loop reads CASSLGGDPGRPQHF. CDR3 nucleotides: TGTGCCAGCAGCTTAGGGGGGGACCCGGGACGGCCCCAGCATTTT.

J is TRBJ2-7 and V is TRBV5-1, with no clear D. CDR1 and CDR2 from the germline V gene are SGHRS and YFSETQ. The CDR3 is 12 amino acids. V dropped 5 bases and J dropped 6 bases, with 12 bases sitting between them. The DNA for the CDR3 is TGCGCCAGCAGTCCAGACACGCTCGAGCAGTACTTC. Translated: CASSPDTLEQYF.

The chain is built from TRBV15 and TRBJ1-5; TRBD1 might be the D (5 bases). The CDR3 length is 17 residues. The V end lost 3 bases, the J end lost 0 bases, and 15 bases lay between the germline ends. The germline V gene has CDR1 LNHNV and CDR2 YYDKDF (reference sequence). The CDR3 nucleotides are TGTGCCACCAGCAGTATAACCCGGACATTTAGCAATCAGCCCCAGCATTTT. It is translated as CATSSITRTFSNQPQHF.

The chain couples TRBV3-1 (or the pseudogene TRBV3-2) to TRBJ2-6; D not certain. The V gene lost 4 bases and the J gene lost 1 base, with 11 bases spanning the gap. Germline values: CDR1 LGHDT, CDR2 YNNKEL (reference sequence). The CDR3 consists of 16 residues. This chain's CDR3 is CASSRSTTSGANVLTF. CDR3 in DNA: TGTGCCAGCAGCCGATCAACGACATCTGGGGCCAACGTCCTGACTTTC.

The rearrangement joins TRBV5-1 to TRBJ2-4; 7 bases agree with TRBD2. The ends lost 4 bases at V and 0 bases at J; junction bases unmatched: 13. This CDR3 is built from 18 residues. Germline CDR1 SGHRS, CDR2 YFSETQ. The CDR3 sequence is CASSPLISGPLAKNIQYF. Written as DNA, the CDR3 is TGCGCCAGCAGCCCCTTGATTAGCGGGCCCTTAGCCAAAAACATTCAGTACTTC.

The chain is built from TRBV19 and TRBJ1-1; D is possibly TRBD1 (6 bases). Per germline, CDR1 LNHDA and CDR2 SQIVND (reference sequence). Trimming stripped 5 bases from V and 11 bases from J, with 12 bases between. The CDR3 runs to 11 residues. This chain's CDR3 is CASSLGQSAFF. In DNA, the CDR3 is TGTGCCAGTAGTCTCGGACAGTCGGCTTTCTTT.

The gene calls are TRBV2 and TRBJ2-7, with 8 bases identical to TRBD1. Losses at the gene ends were 8 bases for V and 1 base for J; bases not matched to a gene: 7. CDR3 length: 14 amino acids. Looked up from germline, CDR1 is SNHLY and CDR2 is FYNNEI. The DNA of the CDR3 is TGTGCCAGCCACCAGGGGGCAGGTTCCTACGAGCAGTACTTC. Encoded protein: CASHQGAGSYEQYF. The full variable domain, with the rest looked up from reference TRBV2 and TRBJ2-7, is EPEVTQTPSHQVTQMGQEVILRCVPISNHLYFYWYRQILGQKVEFLVSFYNNEISEKSEIFDDQFSVERPDGSNFTLKIRSTKLEDSAMYFCASHQGAGSYEQYFGPGTRLTVT.

V and J are TRBV9 and TRBJ1-1; D perhaps matches TRBD1 (5 bases). This CDR3 is 15 amino acids long. CDR1 and CDR2 from the germline V gene are SGDLS and YYNGEE. With 3 bases removed from V and 5 bases from J, the gap between germline ends came to 17 bases. CDR3 bases: TGTGCCAGCAGCGACCTTTTGACAGCGCCTACTGAAGCTTTCTTT. Amino acids: CASSDLLTAPTEAFF.

The chain has TRBV11-2 and TRBJ2-5; TRBD2 agrees at 7 bases. The V gene's germline CDR1 is SGHAT and CDR2 FQNNGV. The CDR3 loop spans 13 amino acids. V was pared by 5 bases and J by 5 bases, with 5 bases of the junction left unmatched. CDR3 in amino acids: CASSLAVVETQYF. CDR3 sequence (DNA): TGTGCCAGCAGCCTAGCGGTCGTGGAGACCCAGTACTTC.

V is TRBV6-6 and J is TRBJ1-1, with TRBD1 matching over 8 bases. The CDR3 is 13 residues long. The ends lost 7 bases at V and 6 bases at J; junction bases unmatched: 7. Germline V lookup: CDR1 MNHNY, CDR2 SVGAGI (reference sequence). The CDR3 nucleotides read TGTGCCAGCATCAGGGGGCGCGGGGCTGAAGCTTTCTTT. Translating it yields CASIRGRGAEAFF.

This sequence joins TRBV6-5 and TRBJ2-3, with TRBD2 as a possible D gene (5 bases). The V end lost 6 bases, the J end lost 6 bases, and 7 bases lay between the germline ends. This CDR3 region has 11 residues. Germline-derived CDR1 and CDR2 are MNHEY and SVGAGI. The chain's CDR3 is CASRRADTQYF. The CDR3 nucleotides are TGTGCCAGCAGGCGGGCCGATACGCAGTATTTT.

The chain has TRBV7-2 and TRBJ1-4, with D possibly being TRBD1 (5 bases). The CDR3 loop spans 16 amino acids. Trimming removed 3 bases at V and 0 bases at J, with 11 bases between. CDR1 SGHTA and CDR2 FQGNSA come from the germline V gene. The CDR3 protein is CASSFRGDTTNEKLFF. CDR3 bases: TGTGCCAGCAGCTTCCGGGGGGATACAACTAATGAAAAACTGTTTTTT.